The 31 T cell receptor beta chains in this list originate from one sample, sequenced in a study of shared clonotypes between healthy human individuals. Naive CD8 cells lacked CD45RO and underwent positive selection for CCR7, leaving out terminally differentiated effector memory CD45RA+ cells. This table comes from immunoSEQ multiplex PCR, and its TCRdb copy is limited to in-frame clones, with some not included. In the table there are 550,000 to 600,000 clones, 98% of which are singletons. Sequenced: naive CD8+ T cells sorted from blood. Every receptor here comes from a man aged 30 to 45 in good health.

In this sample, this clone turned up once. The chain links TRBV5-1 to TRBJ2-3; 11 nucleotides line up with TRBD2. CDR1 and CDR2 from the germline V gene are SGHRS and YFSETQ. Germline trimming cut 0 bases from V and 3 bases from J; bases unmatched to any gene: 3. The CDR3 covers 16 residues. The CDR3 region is CASSLAVAGGTDTQYF. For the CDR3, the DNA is TGCGCCAGCAGCTTGGCCGTAGCGGGAGGGACAGATACGCAGTATTTT.

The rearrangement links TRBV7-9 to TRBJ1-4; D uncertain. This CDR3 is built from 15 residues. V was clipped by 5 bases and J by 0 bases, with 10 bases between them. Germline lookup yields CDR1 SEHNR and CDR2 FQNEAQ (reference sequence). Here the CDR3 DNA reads TGTGCCAGCAGCCCCTCGATCCCAACTAATGAAAAACTGTTTTTT. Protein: CASSPSIPTNEKLFF.

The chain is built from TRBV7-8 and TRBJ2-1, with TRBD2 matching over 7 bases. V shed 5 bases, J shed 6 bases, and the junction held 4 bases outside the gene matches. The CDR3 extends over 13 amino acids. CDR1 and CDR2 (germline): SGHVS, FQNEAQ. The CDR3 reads CASSAGTTNEQFF. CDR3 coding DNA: TGTGCCAGCAGCGCGGGGACTACCAATGAGCAGTTCTTC.

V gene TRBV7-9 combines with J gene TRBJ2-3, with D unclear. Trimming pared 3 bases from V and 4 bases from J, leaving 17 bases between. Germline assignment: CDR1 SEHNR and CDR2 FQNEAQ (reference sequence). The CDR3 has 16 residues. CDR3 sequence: CASSFVTSEGPDTQYF. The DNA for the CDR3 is TGTGCCAGCAGCTTTGTAACCTCAGAAGGCCCAGATACGCAGTATTTT.

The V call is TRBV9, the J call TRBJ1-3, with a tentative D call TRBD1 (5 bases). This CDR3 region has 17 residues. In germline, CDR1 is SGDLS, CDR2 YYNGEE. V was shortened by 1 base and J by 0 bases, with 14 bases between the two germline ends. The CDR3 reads CASSVFPGQDSGNTIYF. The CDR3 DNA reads TGTGCCAGCAGCGTATTTCCAGGGCAAGACTCTGGAAACACCATATATTTT.

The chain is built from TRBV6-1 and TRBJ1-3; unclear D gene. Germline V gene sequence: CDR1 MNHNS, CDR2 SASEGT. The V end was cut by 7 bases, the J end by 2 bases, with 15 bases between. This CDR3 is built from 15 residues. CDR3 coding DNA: TGTGCCAGCATCCGAAGTTGGGGAACTGGAAACACCATATATTTT. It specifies CASIRSWGTGNTIYF.

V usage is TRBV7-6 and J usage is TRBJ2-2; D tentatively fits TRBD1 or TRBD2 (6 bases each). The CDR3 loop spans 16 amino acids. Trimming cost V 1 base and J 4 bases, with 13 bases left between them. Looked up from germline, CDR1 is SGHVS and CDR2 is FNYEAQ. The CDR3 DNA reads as TGTGCCAGCAGCTTAGGCCCTAAGGGGGGCACCGGGGAGCTGTTTTTT. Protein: CASSLGPKGGTGELFF. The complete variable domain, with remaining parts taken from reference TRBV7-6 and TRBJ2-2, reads GAGVSQSPRYKVTKRGQDVALRCDPISGHVSLYWYRQALGQGPEFLTYFNYEAQQDKSGLPNDRFSAERPEGSISTLTIQRTEQRDSAMYRCASSLGPKGGTGELFFGEGSRLTVL.

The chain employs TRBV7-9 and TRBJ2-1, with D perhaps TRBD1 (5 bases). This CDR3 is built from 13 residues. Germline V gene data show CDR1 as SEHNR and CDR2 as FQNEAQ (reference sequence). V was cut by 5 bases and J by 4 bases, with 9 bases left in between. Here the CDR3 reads CASSQGSYNEQFF. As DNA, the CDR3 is TGTGCCAGCAGCCAGGGCAGTTACAATGAGCAGTTCTTC.

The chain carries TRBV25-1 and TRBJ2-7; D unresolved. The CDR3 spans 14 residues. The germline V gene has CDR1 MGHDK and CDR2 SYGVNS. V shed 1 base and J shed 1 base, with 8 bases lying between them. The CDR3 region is CASSELGRSYEQYF. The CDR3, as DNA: TGTGCCAGCAGTGAATTAGGTCGGTCCTACGAGCAGTACTTC.

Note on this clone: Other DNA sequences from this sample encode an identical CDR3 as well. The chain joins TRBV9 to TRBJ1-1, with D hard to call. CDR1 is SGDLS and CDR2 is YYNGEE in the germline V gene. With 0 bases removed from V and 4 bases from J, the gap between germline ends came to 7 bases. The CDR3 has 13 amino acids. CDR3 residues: CASSVGGSTEAFF. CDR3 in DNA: TGTGCCAGCAGCGTAGGAGGGTCCACTGAAGCTTTCTTT. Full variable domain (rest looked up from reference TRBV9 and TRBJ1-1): DSGVTQTPKHLITATGQRVTLRCSPRSGDLSVYWYQQSLDQGLQFLIQYYNGEERAKGNILERFSAQQFPDLHSELNLSSLELGDSALYFCASSVGGSTEAFFGQGTRLTVV.

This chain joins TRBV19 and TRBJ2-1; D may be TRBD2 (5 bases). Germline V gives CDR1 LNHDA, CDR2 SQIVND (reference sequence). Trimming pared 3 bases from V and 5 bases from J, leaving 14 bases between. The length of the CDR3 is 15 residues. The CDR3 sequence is CASSISGISHNEQFF. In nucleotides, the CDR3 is TGTGCCAGTAGTATCTCCGGGATATCCCACAATGAGCAGTTCTTC.

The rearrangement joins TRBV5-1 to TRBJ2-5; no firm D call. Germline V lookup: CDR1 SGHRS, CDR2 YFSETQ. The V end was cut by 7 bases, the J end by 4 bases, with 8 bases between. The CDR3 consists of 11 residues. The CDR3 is CASREVETQYF. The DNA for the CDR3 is TGCGCCAGCCGCGAGGTAGAGACCCAGTACTTC.

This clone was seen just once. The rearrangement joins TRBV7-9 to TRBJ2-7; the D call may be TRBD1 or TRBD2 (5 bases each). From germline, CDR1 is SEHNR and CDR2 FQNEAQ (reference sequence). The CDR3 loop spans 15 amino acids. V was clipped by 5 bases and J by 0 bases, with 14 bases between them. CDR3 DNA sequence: TGTGCCAGCAGCCCCCCCCGGGGCGGCTCCTACGAGCAGTACTTC. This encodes CASSPPRGGSYEQYF.

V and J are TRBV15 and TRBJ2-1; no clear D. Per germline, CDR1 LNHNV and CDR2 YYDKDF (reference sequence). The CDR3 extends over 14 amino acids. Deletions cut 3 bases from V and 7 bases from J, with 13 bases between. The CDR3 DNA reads TGTGCCACCAGCAGGACACGGTGGGGAAATGAGCAGTTCTTC. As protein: CATSRTRWGNEQFF.

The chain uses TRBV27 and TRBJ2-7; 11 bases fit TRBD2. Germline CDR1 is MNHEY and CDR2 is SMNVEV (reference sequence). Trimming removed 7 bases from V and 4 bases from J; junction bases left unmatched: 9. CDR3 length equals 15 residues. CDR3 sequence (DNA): TGTGCCAGCAAAGCCGAACTAGCGGGAGTATACGAGCAGTACTTC. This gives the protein CASKAELAGVYEQYF.

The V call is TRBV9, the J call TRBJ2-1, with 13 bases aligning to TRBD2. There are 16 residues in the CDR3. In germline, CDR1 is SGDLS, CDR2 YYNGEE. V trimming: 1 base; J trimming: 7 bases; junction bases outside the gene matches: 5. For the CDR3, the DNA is TGTGCCAGCAGCGTAAAACTAGCGGGAGGGGAAAATGAGCAGTTCTTC. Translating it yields CASSVKLAGGENEQFF.

CDR3 in amino acids: CASSLGPQGVGGYTF. The CDR3 DNA follows: TGTGCCAGCAGCTTGGGTCCACAGGGGGTCGGTGGCTACACCTTC. This chain connects TRBV5-6 to TRBJ1-2; TRBD1 matches 8 bases. Germline-derived CDR1 and CDR2 are SGHDT and YYEEEE. The CDR3 spans 15 residues. With V trimmed by 0 bases and J by 7 bases, 8 bases remained unmatched.

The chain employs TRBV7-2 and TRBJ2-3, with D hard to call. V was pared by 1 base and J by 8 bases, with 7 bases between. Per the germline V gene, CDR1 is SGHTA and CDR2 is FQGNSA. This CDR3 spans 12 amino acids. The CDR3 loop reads CASSLGQFTQYF. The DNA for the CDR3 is TGTGCCAGCAGCTTAGGGCAATTTACGCAGTATTTT.

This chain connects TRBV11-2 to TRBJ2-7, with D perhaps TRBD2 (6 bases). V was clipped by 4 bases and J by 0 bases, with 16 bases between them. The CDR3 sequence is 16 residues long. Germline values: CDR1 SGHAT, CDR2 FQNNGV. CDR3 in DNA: TGTGCCAGCAGCTCCAGTCCCCTAGCGAGCTCCTACGAGCAGTACTTC. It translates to CASSSSPLASSYEQYF. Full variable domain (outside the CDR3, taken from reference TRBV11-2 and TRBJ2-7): EAGVAQSPRYKIIEKRQSVAFWCNPISGHATLYWYQQILGQGPKLLIQFQNNGVVDDSQLPKDRFSAERLKGVDSTLKIQPAKLEDSAVYLCASSSSPLASSYEQYFGPGTRLTVT.

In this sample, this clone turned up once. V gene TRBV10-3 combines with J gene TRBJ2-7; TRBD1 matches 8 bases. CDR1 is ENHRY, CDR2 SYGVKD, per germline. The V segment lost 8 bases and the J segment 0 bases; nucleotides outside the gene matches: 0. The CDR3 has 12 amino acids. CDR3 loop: CAIGQGSYEQYF. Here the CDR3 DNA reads TGTGCCATCGGACAGGGCTCCTACGAGCAGTACTTC.

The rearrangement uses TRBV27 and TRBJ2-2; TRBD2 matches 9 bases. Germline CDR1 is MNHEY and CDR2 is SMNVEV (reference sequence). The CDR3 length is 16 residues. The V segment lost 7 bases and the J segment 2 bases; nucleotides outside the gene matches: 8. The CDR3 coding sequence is TGTGCCAGCACATGGGCTAGCGGGGTAAACACCGGGGAGCTGTTTTTT. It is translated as CASTWASGVNTGELFF.

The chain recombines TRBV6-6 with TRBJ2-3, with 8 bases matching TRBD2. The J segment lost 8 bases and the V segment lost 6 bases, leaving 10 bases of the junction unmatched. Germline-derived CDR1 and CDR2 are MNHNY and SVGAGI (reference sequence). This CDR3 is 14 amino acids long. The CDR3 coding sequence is TGTGCCAGCAGCGAGCGGGAGACCCTCTTTACGCAGTATTTT. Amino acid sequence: CASSERETLFTQYF.

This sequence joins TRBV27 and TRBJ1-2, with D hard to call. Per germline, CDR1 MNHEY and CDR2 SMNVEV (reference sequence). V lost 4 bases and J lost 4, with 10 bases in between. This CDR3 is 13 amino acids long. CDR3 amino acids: CASSSGGSYGYTF. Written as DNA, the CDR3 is TGTGCCAGCAGTTCCGGCGGAAGCTATGGCTACACCTTC.

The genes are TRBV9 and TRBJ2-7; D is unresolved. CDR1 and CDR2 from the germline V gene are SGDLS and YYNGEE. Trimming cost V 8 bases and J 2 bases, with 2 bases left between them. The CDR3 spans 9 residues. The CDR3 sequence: CARAYEQYF. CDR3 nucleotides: TGTGCCAGGGCCTACGAGCAGTACTTC.

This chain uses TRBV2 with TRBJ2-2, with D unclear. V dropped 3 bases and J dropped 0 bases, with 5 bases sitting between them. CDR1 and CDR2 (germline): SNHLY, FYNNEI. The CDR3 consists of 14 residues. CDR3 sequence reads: CASSDESNTGELFF. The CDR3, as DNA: TGTGCCAGCAGTGACGAGTCGAACACCGGGGAGCTGTTTTTT.

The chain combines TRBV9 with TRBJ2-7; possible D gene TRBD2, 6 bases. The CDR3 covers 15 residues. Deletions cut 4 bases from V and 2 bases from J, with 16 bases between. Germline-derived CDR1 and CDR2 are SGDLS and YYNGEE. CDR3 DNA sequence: TGTGCCAGCAGCTTCGGGACTGGGGAACCCTACGAGCAGTACTTC. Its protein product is CASSFGTGEPYEQYF.

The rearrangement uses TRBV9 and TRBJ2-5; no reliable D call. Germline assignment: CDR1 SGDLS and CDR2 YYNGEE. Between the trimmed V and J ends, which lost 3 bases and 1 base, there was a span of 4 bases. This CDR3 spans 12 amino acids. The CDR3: CASSGIQETQYF. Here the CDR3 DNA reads TGTGCCAGCAGCGGCATCCAAGAGACCCAGTACTTC.

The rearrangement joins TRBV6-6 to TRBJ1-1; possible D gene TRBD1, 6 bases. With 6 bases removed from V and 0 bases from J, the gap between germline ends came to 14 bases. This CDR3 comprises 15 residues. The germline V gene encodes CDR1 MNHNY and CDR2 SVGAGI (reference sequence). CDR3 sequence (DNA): TGTGCCAGCAGACCCCTACAGGGAATGAACACTGAAGCTTTCTTT. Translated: CASRPLQGMNTEAFF.

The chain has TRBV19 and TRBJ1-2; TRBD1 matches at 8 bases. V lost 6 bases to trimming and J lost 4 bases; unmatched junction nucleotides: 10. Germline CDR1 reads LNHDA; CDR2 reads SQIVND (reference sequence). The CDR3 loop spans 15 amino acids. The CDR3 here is CASSPGQGGFYGYTF. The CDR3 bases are TGTGCCAGTAGCCCCGGACAGGGTGGGTTCTATGGCTACACCTTC.

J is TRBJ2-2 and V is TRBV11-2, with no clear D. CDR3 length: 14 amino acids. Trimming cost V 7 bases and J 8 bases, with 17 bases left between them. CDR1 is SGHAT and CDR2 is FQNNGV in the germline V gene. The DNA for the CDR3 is TGTGCCAGCACCGATTTGCACTTTCCGGGGGAGCTGTTTTTT. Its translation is CASTDLHFPGELFF.

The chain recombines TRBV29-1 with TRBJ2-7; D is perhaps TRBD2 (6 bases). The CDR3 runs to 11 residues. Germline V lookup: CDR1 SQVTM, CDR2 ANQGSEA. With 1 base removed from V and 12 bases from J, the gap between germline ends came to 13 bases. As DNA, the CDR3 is TGCAGCGTTGAAGTGGGGGGAAGGAGGTACTTC. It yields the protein CSVEVGGRRYF.